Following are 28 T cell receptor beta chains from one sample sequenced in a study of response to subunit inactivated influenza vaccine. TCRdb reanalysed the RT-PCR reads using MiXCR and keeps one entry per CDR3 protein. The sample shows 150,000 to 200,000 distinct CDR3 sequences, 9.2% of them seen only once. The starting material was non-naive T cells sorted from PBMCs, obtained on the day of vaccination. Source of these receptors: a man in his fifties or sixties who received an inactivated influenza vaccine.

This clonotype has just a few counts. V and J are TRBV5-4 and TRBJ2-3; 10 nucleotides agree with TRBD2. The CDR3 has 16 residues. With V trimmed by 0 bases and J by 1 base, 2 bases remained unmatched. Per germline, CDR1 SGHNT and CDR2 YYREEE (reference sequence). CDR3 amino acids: CASSLGGLAGTDTQYF. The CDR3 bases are TGTGCCAGCAGCTTGGGTGGACTAGCGGGCACAGATACGCAGTATTTT.

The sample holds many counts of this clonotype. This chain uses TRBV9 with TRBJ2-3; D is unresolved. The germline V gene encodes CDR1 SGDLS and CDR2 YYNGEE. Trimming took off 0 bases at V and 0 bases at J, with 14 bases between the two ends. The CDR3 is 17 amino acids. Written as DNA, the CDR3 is TGTGCCAGCAGCGTAGCTCCCGGGCGTCTTAGCACAGATACGCAGTATTTT. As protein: CASSVAPGRLSTDTQYF.

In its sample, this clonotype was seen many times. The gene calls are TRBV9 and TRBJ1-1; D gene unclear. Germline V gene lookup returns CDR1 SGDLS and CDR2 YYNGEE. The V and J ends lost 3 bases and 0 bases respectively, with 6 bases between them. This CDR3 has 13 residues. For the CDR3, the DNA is TGTGCCAGCAGCGGACATCTGAACACTGAAGCTTTCTTT. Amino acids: CASSGHLNTEAFF.

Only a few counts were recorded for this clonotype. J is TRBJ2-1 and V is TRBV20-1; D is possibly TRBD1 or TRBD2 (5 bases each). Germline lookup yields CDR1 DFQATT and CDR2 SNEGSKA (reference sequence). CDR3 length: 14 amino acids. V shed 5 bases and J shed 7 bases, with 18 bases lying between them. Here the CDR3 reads CSARPGAVVNEQFF. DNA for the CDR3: TGCAGTGCTCGACCCGGGGCCGTCGTTAATGAGCAGTTCTTC.

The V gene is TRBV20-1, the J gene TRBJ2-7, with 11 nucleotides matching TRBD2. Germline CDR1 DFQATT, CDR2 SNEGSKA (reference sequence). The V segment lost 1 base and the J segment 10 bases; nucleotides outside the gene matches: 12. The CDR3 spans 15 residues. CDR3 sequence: CSARAIGTSGPIQYF. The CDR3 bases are TGCAGTGCTAGAGCGATAGGGACTAGCGGCCCCATACAGTACTTC.

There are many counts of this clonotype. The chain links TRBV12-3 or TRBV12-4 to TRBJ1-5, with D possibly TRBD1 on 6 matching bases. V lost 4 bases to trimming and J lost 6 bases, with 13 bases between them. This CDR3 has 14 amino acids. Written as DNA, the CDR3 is TGTGCCAGCAGTTCCGGGACACTCTCTCAGCCCCAGCATTTT. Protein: CASSSGTLSQPQHF.

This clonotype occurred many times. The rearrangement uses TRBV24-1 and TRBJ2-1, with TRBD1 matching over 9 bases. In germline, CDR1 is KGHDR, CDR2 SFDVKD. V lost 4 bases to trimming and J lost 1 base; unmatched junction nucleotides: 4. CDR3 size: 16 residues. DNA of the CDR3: TGTGCCACCAGTGAGGCAGGACAGGGGTCCTACAATGAGCAGTTCTTC. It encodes CATSEAGQGSYNEQFF.

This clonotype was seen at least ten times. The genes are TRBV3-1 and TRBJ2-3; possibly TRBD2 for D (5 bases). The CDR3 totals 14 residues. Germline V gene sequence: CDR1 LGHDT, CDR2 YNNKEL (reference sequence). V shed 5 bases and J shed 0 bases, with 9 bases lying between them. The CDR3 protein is CASSTGYSTDTQYF. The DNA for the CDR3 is TGTGCCAGCAGCACGGGGTATAGCACAGATACGCAGTATTTT.

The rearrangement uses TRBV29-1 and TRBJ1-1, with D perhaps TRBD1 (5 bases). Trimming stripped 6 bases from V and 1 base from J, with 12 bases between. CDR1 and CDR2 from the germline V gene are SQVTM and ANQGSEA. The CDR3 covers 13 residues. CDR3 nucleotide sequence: TGCAGCGTCGTACAGGTGGGGAACACTGAAGCTTTCTTT. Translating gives CSVVQVGNTEAFF.

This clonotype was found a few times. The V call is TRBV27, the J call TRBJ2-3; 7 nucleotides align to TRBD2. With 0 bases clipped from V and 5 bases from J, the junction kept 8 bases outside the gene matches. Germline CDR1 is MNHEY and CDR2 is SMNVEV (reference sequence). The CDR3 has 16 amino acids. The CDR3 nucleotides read TGTGCCAGCAGTTTATCGCCGGGACTACGCAAAGATACGCAGTATTTT. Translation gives CASSLSPGLRKDTQYF.

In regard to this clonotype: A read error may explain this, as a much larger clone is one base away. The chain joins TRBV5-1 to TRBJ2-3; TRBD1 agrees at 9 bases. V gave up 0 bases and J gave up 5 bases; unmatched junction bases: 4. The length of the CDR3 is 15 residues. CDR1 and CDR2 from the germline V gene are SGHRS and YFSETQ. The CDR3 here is CASSLEDRGQDTQYF. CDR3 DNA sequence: TGCGCCAGCAGCTTGGAGGACAGGGGCCAAGATACGCAGTATTTT.

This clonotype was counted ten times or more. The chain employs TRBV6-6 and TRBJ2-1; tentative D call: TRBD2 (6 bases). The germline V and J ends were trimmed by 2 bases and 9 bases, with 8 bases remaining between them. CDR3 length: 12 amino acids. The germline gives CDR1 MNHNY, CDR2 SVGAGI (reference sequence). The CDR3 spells CASSYASAEQFF. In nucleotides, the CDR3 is TGTGCCAGCAGTTACGCTAGCGCTGAGCAGTTCTTC.

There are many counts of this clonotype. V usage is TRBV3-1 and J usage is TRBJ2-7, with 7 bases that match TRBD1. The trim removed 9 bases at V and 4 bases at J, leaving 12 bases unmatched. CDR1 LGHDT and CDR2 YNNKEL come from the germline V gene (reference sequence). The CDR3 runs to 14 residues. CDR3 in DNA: TGTGCCAGAGACGTATCCGGGACAGTATACGAGCAGTACTTC. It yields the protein CARDVSGTVYEQYF.

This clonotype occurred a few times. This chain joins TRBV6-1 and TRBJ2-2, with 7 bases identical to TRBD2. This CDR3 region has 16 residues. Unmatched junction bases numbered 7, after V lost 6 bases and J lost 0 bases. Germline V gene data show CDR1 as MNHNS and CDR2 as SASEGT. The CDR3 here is CASRIAGSANTGELFF. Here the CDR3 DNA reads TGTGCCAGCAGAATAGCGGGTAGCGCGAACACCGGGGAGCTGTTTTTT.

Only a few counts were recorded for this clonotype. CDR3 residues: CASSSFGVLGGDGYTF. DNA of the CDR3: TGTGCCAGCAGCTCCTTCGGGGTCCTTGGGGGCGATGGCTACACCTTC. This chain connects TRBV5-6 to TRBJ1-2; D may be TRBD1 (6 bases). The CDR3 spans 16 residues. Germline assignment: CDR1 SGHDT and CDR2 YYEEEE. Between the trimmed V and J ends, which lost 3 bases and 6 bases, there was a span of 21 bases. The variable domain in full, with the rest retrieved from reference TRBV5-6 and TRBJ1-2, is DAGVTQSPTHLIKTRGQQVTLRCSPKSGHDTVSWYQQALGQGPQFIFQYYEEEERQRGNFPDRFSGHQFPNYSSELNVNALLLGDSALYLCASSSFGVLGGDGYTFGSGTRLTVV.

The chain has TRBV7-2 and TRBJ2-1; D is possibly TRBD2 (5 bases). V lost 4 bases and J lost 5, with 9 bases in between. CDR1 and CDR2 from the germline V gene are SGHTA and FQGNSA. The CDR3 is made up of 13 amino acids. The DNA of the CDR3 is TGTGCCAGCAGCTCCGGACTCAACAATGAGCAGTTCTTC. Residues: CASSSGLNNEQFF. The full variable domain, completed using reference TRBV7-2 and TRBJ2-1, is GAGVSQSPSNKVTEKGKDVELRCDPISGHTALYWYRQSLGQGLEFLIYFQGNSAPDKSGLPSDRFSAERTGGSVSTLTIQRTQQEDSAVYLCASSSGLNNEQFFGPGTRLTVL.

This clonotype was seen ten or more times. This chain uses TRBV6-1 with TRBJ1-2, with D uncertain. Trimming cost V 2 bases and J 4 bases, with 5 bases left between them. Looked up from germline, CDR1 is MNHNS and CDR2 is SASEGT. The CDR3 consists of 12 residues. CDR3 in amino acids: CASSEKGYGYTF. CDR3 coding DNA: TGTGCCAGCAGTGAAAAAGGCTATGGCTACACCTTC.

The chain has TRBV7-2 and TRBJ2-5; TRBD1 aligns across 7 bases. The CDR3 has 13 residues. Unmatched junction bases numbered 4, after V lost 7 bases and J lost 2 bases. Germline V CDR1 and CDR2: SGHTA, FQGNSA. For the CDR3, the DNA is TGTGCCAGCACAAAGGACAGGCAAGAGACCCAGTACTTC. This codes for CASTKDRQETQYF.

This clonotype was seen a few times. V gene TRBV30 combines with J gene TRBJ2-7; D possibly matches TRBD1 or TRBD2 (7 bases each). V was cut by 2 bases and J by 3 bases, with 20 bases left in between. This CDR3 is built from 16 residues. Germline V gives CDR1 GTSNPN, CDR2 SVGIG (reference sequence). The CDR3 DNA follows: TGTGCCTGGAGTAAAGGGGGGGCAGGGGGTTACTACGAGCAGTACTTC. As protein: CAWSKGGAGGYYEQYF.

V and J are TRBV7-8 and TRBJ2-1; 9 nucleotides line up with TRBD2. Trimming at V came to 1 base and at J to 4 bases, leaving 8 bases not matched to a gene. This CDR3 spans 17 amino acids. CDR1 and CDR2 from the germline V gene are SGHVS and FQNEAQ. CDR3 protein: CASSLVRPGLAYNEQFF. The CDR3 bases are TGTGCCAGCAGCTTAGTGAGACCGGGACTAGCTTACAATGAGCAGTTCTTC.

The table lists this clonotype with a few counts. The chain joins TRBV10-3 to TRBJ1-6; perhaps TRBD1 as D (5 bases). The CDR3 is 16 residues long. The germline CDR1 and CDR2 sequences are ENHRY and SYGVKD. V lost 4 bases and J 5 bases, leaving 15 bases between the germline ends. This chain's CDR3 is CAISVGGMDNNSPLHF. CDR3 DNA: TGTGCCATCAGTGTCGGGGGAATGGATAATAATTCACCCCTCCACTTT.

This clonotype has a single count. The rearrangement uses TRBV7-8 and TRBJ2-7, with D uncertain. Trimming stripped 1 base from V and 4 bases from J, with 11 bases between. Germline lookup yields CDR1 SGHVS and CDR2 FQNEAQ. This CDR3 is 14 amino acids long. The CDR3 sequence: CASSLGGLGYEQYF. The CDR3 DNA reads TGTGCCAGCAGCTTAGGGGGTTTAGGGTACGAGCAGTACTTC.

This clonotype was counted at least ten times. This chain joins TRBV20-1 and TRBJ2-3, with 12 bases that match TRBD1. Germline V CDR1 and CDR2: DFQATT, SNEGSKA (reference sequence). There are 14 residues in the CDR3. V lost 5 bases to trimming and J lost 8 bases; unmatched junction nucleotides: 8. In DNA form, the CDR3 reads TGCAGTGCTTCTCGGGACAGGGGGCTCTTTACGCAGTATTTT. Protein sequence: CSASRDRGLFTQYF.

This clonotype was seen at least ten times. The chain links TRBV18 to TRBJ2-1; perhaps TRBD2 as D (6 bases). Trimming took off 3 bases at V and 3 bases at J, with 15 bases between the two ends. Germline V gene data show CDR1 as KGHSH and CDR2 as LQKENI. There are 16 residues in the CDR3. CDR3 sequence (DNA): TGTGCCAGCTCACCCCCCGGGGTAGCGGACTACAATGAGCAGTTCTTC. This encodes CASSPPGVADYNEQFF.

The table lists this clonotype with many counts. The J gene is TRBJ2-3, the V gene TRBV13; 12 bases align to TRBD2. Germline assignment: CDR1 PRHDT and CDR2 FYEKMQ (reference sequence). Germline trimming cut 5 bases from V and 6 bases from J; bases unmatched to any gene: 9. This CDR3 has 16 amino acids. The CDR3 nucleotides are TGTGCCAGCAGCACACGACTAGCGGGAGCGGGGGATACGCAGTATTTT. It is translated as CASSTRLAGAGDTQYF.

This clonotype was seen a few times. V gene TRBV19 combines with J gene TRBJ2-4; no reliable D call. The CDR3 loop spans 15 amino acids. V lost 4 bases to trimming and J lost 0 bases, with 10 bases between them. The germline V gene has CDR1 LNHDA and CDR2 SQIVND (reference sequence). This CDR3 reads CASSTPTLAKNIQYF. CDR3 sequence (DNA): TGTGCCAGTAGTACCCCGACTCTAGCCAAAAACATTCAGTACTTC.

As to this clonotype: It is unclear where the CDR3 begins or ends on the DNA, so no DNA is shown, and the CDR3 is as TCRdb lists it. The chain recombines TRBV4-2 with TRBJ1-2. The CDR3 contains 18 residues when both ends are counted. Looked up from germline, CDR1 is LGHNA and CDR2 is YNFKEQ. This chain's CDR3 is CASSQVGVGVGANYGYPF.

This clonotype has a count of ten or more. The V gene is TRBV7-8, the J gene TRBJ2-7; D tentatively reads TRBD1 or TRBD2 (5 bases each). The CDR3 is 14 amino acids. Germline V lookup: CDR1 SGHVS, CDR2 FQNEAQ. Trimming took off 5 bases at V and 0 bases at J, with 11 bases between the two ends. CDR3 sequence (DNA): TGTGCCAGCAGCCCGGGACGGTTCTCCTACGAGCAGTACTTC. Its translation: CASSPGRFSYEQYF.